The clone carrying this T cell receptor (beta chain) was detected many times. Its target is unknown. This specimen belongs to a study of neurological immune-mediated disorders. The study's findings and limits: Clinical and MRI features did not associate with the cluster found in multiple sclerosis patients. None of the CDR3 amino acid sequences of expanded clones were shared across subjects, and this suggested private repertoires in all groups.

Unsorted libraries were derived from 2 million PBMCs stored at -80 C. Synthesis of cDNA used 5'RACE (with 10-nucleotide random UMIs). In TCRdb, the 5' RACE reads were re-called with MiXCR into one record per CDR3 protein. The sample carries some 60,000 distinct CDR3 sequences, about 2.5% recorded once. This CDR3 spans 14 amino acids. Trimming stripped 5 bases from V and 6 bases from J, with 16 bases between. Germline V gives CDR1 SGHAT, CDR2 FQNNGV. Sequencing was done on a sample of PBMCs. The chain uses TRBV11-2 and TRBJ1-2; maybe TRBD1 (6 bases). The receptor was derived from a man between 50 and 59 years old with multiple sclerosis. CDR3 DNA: TGTGCCAGCAGCCCAGGAGGGGGGGGCCATGGCTACACCTTC. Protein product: CASSPGGGGHGYTF.